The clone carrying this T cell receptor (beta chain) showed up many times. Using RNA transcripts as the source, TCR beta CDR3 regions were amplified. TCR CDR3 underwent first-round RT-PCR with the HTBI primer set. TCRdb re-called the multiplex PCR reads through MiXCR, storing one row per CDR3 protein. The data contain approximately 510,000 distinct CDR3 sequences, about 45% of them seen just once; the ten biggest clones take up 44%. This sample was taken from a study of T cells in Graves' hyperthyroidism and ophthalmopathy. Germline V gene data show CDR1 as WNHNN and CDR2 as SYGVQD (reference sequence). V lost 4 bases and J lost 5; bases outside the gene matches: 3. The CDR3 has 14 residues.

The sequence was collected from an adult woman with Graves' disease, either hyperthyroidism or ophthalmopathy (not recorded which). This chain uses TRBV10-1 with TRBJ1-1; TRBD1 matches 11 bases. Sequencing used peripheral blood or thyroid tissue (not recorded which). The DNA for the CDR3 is TGCGCCAGCAGTGGGGACAGGGGGTTTACTGAAGCTTTCTTT. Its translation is CASSGDRGFTEAFF.